These 30 T cell receptor beta chains were all obtained from the same sample, sequenced in a study of T cell repertoires in cytomegalovirus infection. TCRdb independently ran MiXCR on the reads; one entry per CDR3 protein. This sample has about 530,000 distinct CDR3 sequences, with around a quarter found just once. Material: PBMCs. Receptor source: a human donor in good health (CMV status not recorded). Some clones in this sample may be carry-over from other donors' samples.

This rearrangement joins TRBV7-2 to TRBJ1-1; D is ambiguous. This CDR3 spans 14 amino acids. Germline V gene data show CDR1 as SGHTA and CDR2 as FQGNSA. Trimming pared 1 base from V and 1 base from J, leaving 7 bases between. CDR3 sequence reads: CASSLVNGNTEAFF. CDR3 nucleotide sequence: TGTGCCAGCAGCTTAGTAAACGGGAACACTGAAGCTTTCTTT.

This clonotype has just a few counts. The DNA is left out, because the CDR3 cannot be placed on it with certainty; the CDR3 is given as TCRdb lists it. The chain uses TRBV7-9 and TRBJ1-2; the DNA was not compared with TRBD1, the D call given in the table. Ends included, the CDR3 has 13 residues. Germline values: CDR1 SEHNR, CDR2 FQNEAQ (reference sequence). The CDR3 spells CASGQGEYYGYTF.

The chain links TRBV4-1 to TRBJ2-1; 8 bases agree with TRBD2. V was pared by 0 bases and J by 6 bases, with 7 bases of the junction left unmatched. The CDR3 sequence is 16 residues long. CDR1 and CDR2 (germline): MGHRA, YSYEKL. The CDR3 coding sequence is TGCGCCAGCAGCCAAGATCCAGCGGGAGCCTCCAATGAGCAGTTCTTC. As protein: CASSQDPAGASNEQFF.

For this clonotype: A single base separates this from a much larger clone, so it may be a read error. The chain recombines TRBV2 with TRBJ1-2; 8 nucleotides match TRBD1. Germline V gives CDR1 SNHLY, CDR2 FYNNEI. The V and J ends lost 6 bases and 2 bases, in that order; junction bases with no gene match: 2. This CDR3 region has 13 residues. This CDR3 is CASRHRGNYGYTF. The CDR3 region has the DNA TGTGCCAGCAGGCACAGGGGGAACTATGGCTACACCTTC. Full variable domain (rest looked up from reference TRBV2 and TRBJ1-2): EPEVTQTPSHQVTQMGQEVILRCVPISNHLYFYWYRQILGQKVEFLVSFYNNEISEKSEIFDDQFSVERPDGSNFTLKIRSTKLEDSAMYFCASRHRGNYGYTFGSGTRLTVV.

This clonotype was seen a handful of times. This chain uses TRBV7-2 with TRBJ1-3, with D uncertain. The V end lost 5 bases, the J end lost 8 bases, and 10 bases lay between the germline ends. Looked up from germline, CDR1 is SGHTA and CDR2 is FQGNSA. The CDR3 is 12 residues long. This CDR3 reads CASSPQPDTIYF. Here the CDR3 DNA reads TGTGCCAGCAGCCCACAACCGGACACCATATATTTT.

The chain has TRBV13 and TRBJ2-1, with 7 bases matching TRBD2. Germline lookup yields CDR1 PRHDT and CDR2 FYEKMQ (reference sequence). The V and J ends lost 2 bases and 1 base, in that order; junction bases with no gene match: 5. The CDR3 has 16 amino acids. The CDR3 sequence: CASSLQTSVSYNEQFF. The CDR3 DNA is TGTGCCAGCAGCTTACAAACTAGCGTTTCCTACAATGAGCAGTTCTTC.

This clonotype was seen only a few times. The V and J genes are TRBV18 and TRBJ2-3; 13 bases agree with TRBD2. Trimming cost V 3 bases and J 7 bases; bases outside gene matches: 7. Germline CDR1 reads KGHSH; CDR2 reads LQKENI. The length of the CDR3 is 16 residues. Here the CDR3 DNA reads TGTGCCAGCTCACCGGCGTGGACTAGCGGGAGTAATACGCAGTATTTT. Amino acids: CASSPAWTSGSNTQYF.

The chain links TRBV27 to TRBJ2-1; tentative D call: TRBD1 (5 bases). Per the germline V gene, CDR1 is MNHEY and CDR2 is SMNVEV (reference sequence). The CDR3 is made up of 13 amino acids. V was clipped by 3 bases and J by 7 bases, with 10 bases between them. The CDR3 sequence: CASSLTAGNEQFF. CDR3 sequence (DNA): TGTGCCAGCAGTTTGACCGCAGGGAATGAGCAGTTCTTC.

This rearrangement joins TRBV6-6 to TRBJ1-2, with TRBD1 as a possible D gene (5 bases). The germline V gene encodes CDR1 MNHNY and CDR2 SVGAGI (reference sequence). V was shortened by 2 bases and J by 2 bases, with 12 bases between the two germline ends. This CDR3 has 15 residues. CDR3 DNA sequence: TGTGCCAGCAGTTACGGGACCCCGGTCAACTATGGCTACACCTTC. The encoded protein is CASSYGTPVNYGYTF.

This clonotype appeared many times. The genes are TRBV6-2 or TRBV6-3 and TRBJ2-1, with 11 positions matching TRBD2. CDR1 is MNHEY and CDR2 is SVGEGT in the germline V gene. This CDR3 has 18 amino acids. Trimming removed 7 bases from V and 2 bases from J; junction bases left unmatched: 13. CDR3 amino acids: CASNQIGLAGGTYNEQFF. In nucleotides, the CDR3 is TGTGCCAGCAACCAAATAGGCCTAGCGGGAGGCACCTACAATGAGCAGTTCTTC.

This clonotype was counted between two and nine times. This chain joins TRBV4-1 and TRBJ1-1; D is uncertain. V shed 0 bases and J shed 1 base, with 6 bases lying between them. Looked up from germline, CDR1 is MGHRA and CDR2 is YSYEKL. CDR3 length: 14 amino acids. The CDR3 loop reads CASSQERRNTEAFF. The CDR3 DNA is TGCGCCAGCAGCCAAGAGAGACGGAACACTGAAGCTTTCTTT.

The table lists this clonotype with a count of one. The chain couples TRBV12-5 to TRBJ2-5, with TRBD1 identical over 10 bases. CDR3 size: 16 residues. After removal of 2 bases from V and 4 bases from J, the junction contained 7 bases not matched to a gene. Per germline, CDR1 LGHNT and CDR2 FRNRAP. This CDR3 is CASGLPMTGGGETQYF. In nucleotides, the CDR3 is TGTGCTAGTGGTTTGCCGATGACAGGGGGCGGAGAGACCCAGTACTTC.

This clonotype was seen ten or more times. In DNA, the CDR3 is TGCGCCAGCGGGTCCTTCGGGGGCAGGGCCTACAATGAGCAGTTCTTC. Translated, it gives CASGSFGGRAYNEQFF. V usage is TRBV23-1 and J usage is TRBJ2-1; perhaps D is TRBD1 or TRBD2 (6 bases each). TRBV23-1 is an open reading frame, and its role is uncertain. Trimming shortened V by 8 bases and J by 2 bases, and 19 bases separated the two germline ends. This CDR3 has 16 residues.

CDR3 residues: CASSQARGLGGEQFF. CDR3 sequence (DNA): TGTGCCAGCAGCCAGGCGCGGGGGCTGGGGGGTGAGCAGTTCTTC. The rearrangement links TRBV9 to TRBJ2-1; possible D gene TRBD2, 7 bases. V was trimmed by 4 bases and J by 9 bases, leaving 20 bases between them. The germline CDR1 and CDR2 sequences are SGDLS and YYNGEE. This CDR3 is built from 15 residues.

The V call is TRBV4-1, the J call TRBJ2-4; TRBD2 agrees at 7 bases. The CDR3 consists of 16 residues. Germline values: CDR1 MGHRA, CDR2 YSYEKL. V shed 3 bases and J 7 bases; nucleotides not matched to a gene: 12. The DNA for the CDR3 is TGCGCCAGCAGCCACAGTTCTCAGGGAGGGCCGAACATTCAGTACTTC. Protein product: CASSHSSQGGPNIQYF.

This clonotype was counted at least ten times. This chain uses TRBV7-6 with TRBJ2-5, with 8 nucleotides matching TRBD1. The CDR3 has 14 amino acids. V lost 5 bases, J lost 7 bases, and 9 bases stayed unmatched. Germline CDR1 and CDR2: SGHVS and FNYEAQ. The CDR3 DNA follows: TGTGCCAGCAGCCCCACCCAGGGGGCAGCGACCCAGTACTTC. Translating it yields CASSPTQGAATQYF. Full variable domain (remainder filled in from reference TRBV7-6 and TRBJ2-5): GAGVSQSPRYKVTKRGQDVALRCDPISGHVSLYWYRQALGQGPEFLTYFNYEAQQDKSGLPNDRFSAERPEGSISTLTIQRTEQRDSAMYRCASSPTQGAATQYFGPGTRLLVL.

This clonotype was detected a few times. This sequence joins TRBV19 and TRBJ2-2, with D possibly called TRBD1 or TRBD2 (5 bases each). Trimming pared 10 bases from V and 4 bases from J, leaving 13 bases between. Germline CDR1 and CDR2: LNHDA and SQIVND (reference sequence). The CDR3 sequence is 13 residues long. The DNA for the CDR3 is TGTGCCACATCCCGGGACCCCACCGGGGAGCTGTTTTTT. It yields the protein CATSRDPTGELFF.

This clonotype turned up a few times. The chain combines TRBV6-1 with TRBJ2-5; tentatively, D is TRBD1 (5 bases). Trimming removed 6 bases at V and 0 bases at J, with 14 bases between. In germline, CDR1 is MNHNS, CDR2 SASEGT. This CDR3 is 15 amino acids long. The DNA of the CDR3 is TGTGCCAGCAGACCCAGGACACTGTACCAAGAGACCCAGTACTTC. It codes for CASRPRTLYQETQYF.

In its sample, this clonotype was seen a few times. The chain recombines TRBV12-3 or TRBV12-4 with TRBJ1-2; no clear D. Trimming took off 0 bases at V and 7 bases at J, with 6 bases between the two ends. The CDR3 runs to 12 residues. DNA for the CDR3: TGTGCCAGCAGTTTAGCGCGCTCTGGCTACACCTTC. Its translation: CASSLARSGYTF.

The chain links TRBV7-8 to TRBJ2-5, with 9 nucleotides matching TRBD2. Germline V gene sequence: CDR1 SGHVS, CDR2 FQNEAQ. Trimming cost V 1 base and J 1 base; bases outside gene matches: 7. This CDR3 has 17 amino acids. CDR3 sequence (DNA): TGTGCCAGCAGCTTAGGACTAGCGGACCTACTCCAAGAGACCCAGTACTTC. Its translation is CASSLGLADLLQETQYF.

Ten or more counts support this clonotype. V is TRBV7-2 and J is TRBJ1-2; 7 nucleotides match TRBD1. This CDR3 is built from 16 residues. V gave up 5 bases and J gave up 7 bases; unmatched junction bases: 16. The germline gives CDR1 SGHTA, CDR2 FQGNSA. CDR3 amino acids: CASSRGVPTGSSGYTF. The DNA for the CDR3 is TGTGCCAGCAGCCGAGGGGTACCGACAGGGAGTAGTGGCTACACCTTC.

J is TRBJ2-7 and V is TRBV5-1; no reliable D call. Germline lookup yields CDR1 SGHRS and CDR2 YFSETQ. The CDR3 runs 14 residues. Between the trimmed V and J ends, which lost 3 bases and 6 bases, there was a span of 16 bases. CDR3: CASSSDLVWGEQYF. In DNA form, the CDR3 reads TGCGCCAGCAGCTCCGATCTAGTTTGGGGCGAGCAGTACTTC.

This clonotype was seen at least ten times. The gene calls are TRBV14 and TRBJ1-1; 11 bases match TRBD1. With V trimmed by 2 bases and J by 7 bases, 9 bases remained unmatched. CDR3 length: 16 residues. Germline CDR1 and CDR2: SGHDN and FVKESK. CDR3 coding DNA: TGTGCCAGCAGCCAACGGACAGGGGGCGCCGAGGGTGAAGCTTTCTTT. This codes for CASSQRTGGAEGEAFF.

The CDR3 loop reads CASSEGSSSYNEQFF. CDR3 coding DNA: TGTGCCAGCAGTGAGGGCAGCAGCTCCTACAATGAGCAGTTCTTC. The chain carries TRBV6-1 and TRBJ2-1; no clear D gene. The CDR3 runs to 15 residues. Germline V gives CDR1 MNHNS, CDR2 SASEGT. V was shortened by 3 bases and J by 0 bases, with 9 bases between the two germline ends.

The chain carries TRBV5-1 and TRBJ2-7; weak D call: TRBD2 (6 bases). Germline CDR1 reads SGHRS; CDR2 reads YFSETQ. The CDR3 covers 18 residues. V was cut by 0 bases and J by 6 bases, with 25 bases left in between. CDR3 protein: CASSLAGTGRLYGGEQYV. As DNA, the CDR3 is TGCGCCAGCAGCTTGGCCGGGACGGGGAGGCTATACGGTGGCGAGCAGTACGTC.

The chain is built from TRBV30 and TRBJ1-4; D is unclear. V lost 2 bases and J lost 2, with 9 bases in between. The CDR3 contains 14 residues. The germline CDR1 and CDR2 sequences are GTSNPN and SVGIG (reference sequence). The CDR3 DNA reads TGTGCCTGGAGTCGGGGTTTTACTAATGAAAAACTGTTTTTT. Its translation is CAWSRGFTNEKLFF.

This clonotype was counted between two and nine times. V and J are TRBV6-4 and TRBJ2-1; 10 nucleotides align to TRBD2. There are 15 residues in the CDR3. After removal of 3 bases from V and 8 bases from J, the junction contained 7 bases not matched to a gene. Germline CDR1 MRHNA, CDR2 SNTAGT. The CDR3 DNA is TGTGCCAGCAGTGAAGCGGGAGCGGGAGGGGATGAGCAGTTCTTC. It translates to CASSEAGAGGDEQFF.

The chain combines TRBV2 with TRBJ1-5, with a weak D call TRBD1 (5 bases). Germline CDR1 reads SNHLY; CDR2 reads FYNNEI. V was trimmed by 7 bases and J by 5 bases, leaving 9 bases between them. This CDR3 has 12 residues. Here the CDR3 DNA reads TGTGCCAGCAACTTGGGGGATCAGCCCCAGCATTTT. It yields the protein CASNLGDQPQHF.

The V gene is TRBV28, the J gene TRBJ2-7, with no clear D. CDR1 MDHEN and CDR2 SYDVKM come from the germline V gene. Between the trimmed V and J ends, which lost 6 bases and 1 base, there was a span of 10 bases. The CDR3 is 13 residues long. CDR3: CASSPTGSYEQYV. CDR3 in DNA: TGTGCCAGCAGCCCGACGGGTTCCTACGAGCAGTACGTC.

V gene TRBV20-1 combines with J gene TRBJ2-5; D is unresolved. This CDR3 is built from 14 residues. Trimming took off 0 bases at V and 4 bases at J, with 12 bases between the two ends. Looked up from germline, CDR1 is DFQATT and CDR2 is SNEGSKA (reference sequence). In DNA, the CDR3 is TGCAGTGCTAGAGATCAAGGAAGGAGAGAGACCCAGTACTTC. Translating it yields CSARDQGRRETQYF.